A single sample is the source of the 31 T cell receptor beta chains below, sequenced in a study of T cell responses to AZD1222 COVID-19 vaccine. Sequencing was performed with immunoSEQ multiplex PCR; in TCRdb, only in-frame clones are kept and a portion is missing. The sample contains 160,000 or so clones, 90% to 95% of which appear only once. The sample in question was peripheral blood, obtained 28 days after the second AZD1222 dose. Every receptor here comes from an adult who received the AZD1222 COVID-19 vaccine.

This clone has only one observation. The chain carries TRBV15 and TRBJ2-3; 10 bases line up with TRBD1. V lost 5 bases, J lost 3 bases, and 5 bases stayed unmatched. CDR3 length: 15 amino acids. From germline, CDR1 is LNHNV and CDR2 YYDKDF (reference sequence). CDR3 DNA sequence: TGTGCCACCAGCTCCCAGGGACAGGGGACAGATACGCAGTATTTT. This gives the protein CATSSQGQGTDTQYF.

The V call is TRBV18, the J call TRBJ2-7, with TRBD1 matching 9 bases. V trimming: 1 base; J trimming: 6 bases; junction bases outside the gene matches: 4. The germline CDR1 and CDR2 sequences are KGHSH and LQKENI. CDR3 size: 14 residues. The CDR3 reads CASSPQDRGGEQYF. CDR3 DNA: TGTGCCAGCTCACCACAGGACAGGGGAGGCGAGCAGTACTTC. Combining the CDR3 with reference TRBV18 and TRBJ2-7 gives the whole variable domain NAGVMQNPRHLVRRRGQEARLRCSPMKGHSHVYWYRQLPEEGLKFMVYLQKENIIDESGMPKERFSAEFPKEGPSILRIQQVVRGDSAAYFCASSPQDRGGEQYFGPGTRLTVT.

This chain uses TRBV4-1 with TRBJ2-7, with a possible D match to TRBD2 (6 bases). The germline CDR1 and CDR2 sequences are MGHRA and YSYEKL. V shed 1 base and J shed 4 bases, with 8 bases lying between them. The CDR3 sequence is 13 residues long. The chain's CDR3 is CASSQVDYYEQYF. The DNA for the CDR3 is TGCGCCAGCAGCCAAGTGGACTATTACGAGCAGTACTTC.

This clone was found once. J is TRBJ1-1 and V is TRBV19, with D maybe TRBD1 (6 bases). The CDR3 totals 15 residues. The V end lost 5 bases, the J end lost 0 bases, and 13 bases lay between the germline ends. Germline V gene lookup returns CDR1 LNHDA and CDR2 SQIVND (reference sequence). CDR3 DNA: TGTGCCAGTAGTCCTGGACAGTCCTTGAACACTGAAGCTTTCTTT. Residues: CASSPGQSLNTEAFF.

This clone was observed once. V is TRBV14 and J is TRBJ2-7; D unresolved. The CDR3 is 14 residues long. Germline V gives CDR1 SGHDN, CDR2 FVKESK. The V and J ends lost 3 bases and 2 bases respectively, with 11 bases between them. The CDR3 nucleotides read TGTGCCAGCAGCCAGGTACCCTATCCCTACGAGCAGTACTTC. Protein product: CASSQVPYPYEQYF.

The rearrangement uses TRBV29-1 and TRBJ2-1, with D possibly called TRBD1 or TRBD2 (5 bases each). The germline V and J ends were trimmed by 5 bases and 2 bases, with 10 bases remaining between them. The CDR3 is made up of 13 amino acids. Per the germline V gene, CDR1 is SQVTM and CDR2 is ANQGSEA. The CDR3 sequence is CSVFREPYNEQFF. The CDR3 DNA is TGCAGCGTTTTCAGGGAGCCCTACAATGAGCAGTTCTTC.

The J gene is TRBJ2-3, the V gene TRBV11-2, with 7 bases matching TRBD2. CDR3 length: 14 residues. CDR1 SGHAT and CDR2 FQNNGV come from the germline V gene. Germline trimming cut 6 bases from V and 4 bases from J; bases unmatched to any gene: 7. CDR3 sequence reads: CASRSSLAADTQYF. For the CDR3, the DNA is TGTGCCAGCAGGTCTAGCCTAGCGGCAGATACGCAGTATTTT.

The gene calls are TRBV19 and TRBJ1-5, with no clear D. The CDR3 totals 15 residues. The V gene lost 7 bases and the J gene lost 0 bases, with 13 bases spanning the gap. Germline V gene data show CDR1 as LNHDA and CDR2 as SQIVND (reference sequence). The CDR3 loop is CASTLTLYSNQPQHF. The CDR3 coding sequence is TGTGCCAGTACCCTGACACTCTATAGCAATCAGCCCCAGCATTTT.

The J gene is TRBJ2-2, the V gene TRBV3-1 (or the pseudogene TRBV3-2); perhaps D is TRBD1 or TRBD2 (6 bases each). V lost 0 bases to trimming and J lost 3 bases, with 8 bases between them. The V gene's germline CDR1 is LGHDT and CDR2 YNNKEL (reference sequence). This CDR3 is built from 15 residues. CDR3 amino acids: CASSQDRGHTGELFF. The CDR3 DNA reads TGTGCCAGCAGCCAAGACCGGGGGCACACCGGGGAGCTGTTTTTT.

This chain uses TRBV11-2 with TRBJ1-6; 9 positions agree with TRBD1. CDR1 SGHAT and CDR2 FQNNGV come from the germline V gene. The CDR3 covers 15 residues. The V segment lost 1 base and the J segment 6 bases; nucleotides outside the gene matches: 1. This chain's CDR3 is CASSLGGQGNSPLHF. CDR3 sequence (DNA): TGTGCCAGCAGCTTAGGGGGACAGGGTAATTCACCCCTCCACTTT.

The chain uses TRBV7-2 and TRBJ1-1; D not resolved. Germline V gene data show CDR1 as SGHTA and CDR2 as FQGNSA. The V end lost 2 bases, the J end lost 3 bases, and 13 bases lay between the germline ends. The CDR3 loop spans 15 amino acids. The CDR3 bases are TGTGCCAGCAGCTTACCGACGGGCGTACACACTGAAGCTTTCTTT. This encodes CASSLPTGVHTEAFF. Complete variable domain (other parts from reference TRBV7-2 and TRBJ1-1): GAGVSQSPSNKVTEKGKDVELRCDPISGHTALYWYRQSLGQGLEFLIYFQGNSAPDKSGLPSDRFSAERTGGSVSTLTIQRTQQEDSAVYLCASSLPTGVHTEAFFGQGTRLTVV.

The rearrangement joins TRBV2 to TRBJ1-2; unclear D gene. CDR3 size: 11 residues. V lost 6 bases to trimming and J lost 8 bases, with 10 bases between them. CDR1 and CDR2 (germline): SNHLY, FYNNEI. CDR3 region: CASSLSGGYTF. DNA for the CDR3: TGTGCCAGCAGCCTCAGTGGCGGCTACACCTTC.

This rearrangement joins TRBV30 to TRBJ2-3, with D uncertain. This CDR3 contains 13 residues. The V end lost 0 bases, the J end lost 4 bases, and 8 bases lay between the germline ends. Germline CDR1 and CDR2: GTSNPN and SVGIG (reference sequence). In DNA, the CDR3 is TGTGCCTGGAGTGTTTGGGCGGCAGATACGCAGTATTTT. This sequence encodes CAWSVWAADTQYF.

The chain uses TRBV6-1 and TRBJ1-1, with TRBD1 as a possible D gene (6 bases). Germline values: CDR1 MNHNS, CDR2 SASEGT. The CDR3 is 13 residues long. Trimming stripped 3 bases from V and 1 base from J, with 6 bases between. The CDR3 DNA reads TGTGCCAGCAGTGACAGGGGGAACACTGAAGCTTTCTTT. Protein product: CASSDRGNTEAFF.

V usage is TRBV3-1 (or the pseudogene TRBV3-2) and J usage is TRBJ1-4; 8 bases align to TRBD1. V gave up 1 base and J gave up 6 bases; unmatched junction bases: 7. The germline gives CDR1 LGHDT, CDR2 YNNKEL (reference sequence). This CDR3 has 16 amino acids. The CDR3 reads CASSQGGRDRYEKLFF. CDR3 coding DNA: TGTGCCAGCAGCCAAGGGGGTCGGGACAGGTATGAAAAACTGTTTTTT.

The chain uses TRBV2 and TRBJ1-2; D possibly corresponds to TRBD1 (5 bases). The CDR3 is 14 amino acids. The V gene lost 5 bases and the J gene lost 5 bases, with 15 bases spanning the gap. Germline CDR1 SNHLY, CDR2 FYNNEI. The CDR3 here is CASSIAAGGYGYTF. CDR3 nucleotide sequence: TGTGCCAGCAGTATCGCGGCGGGGGGGTATGGCTACACCTTC. The full variable domain, its missing parts supplied by reference TRBV2 and TRBJ1-2, is EPEVTQTPSHQVTQMGQEVILRCVPISNHLYFYWYRQILGQKVEFLVSFYNNEISEKSEIFDDQFSVERPDGSNFTLKIRSTKLEDSAMYFCASSIAAGGYGYTFGSGTRLTVV.

The chain links TRBV10-3 to TRBJ2-2; D remains ambiguous. With 3 bases removed from V and 4 bases from J, the gap between germline ends came to 12 bases. The germline V gene has CDR1 ENHRY and CDR2 SYGVKD. The CDR3 covers 15 residues. In nucleotides, the CDR3 is TGTGCCATCAGTGATGGGCGGAGTGGCACCGGGGAGCTGTTTTTT. This codes for CAISDGRSGTGELFF.

The genes are TRBV12-5 and TRBJ2-3; D may match TRBD1 or TRBD2 (7 bases each). Germline V lookup: CDR1 LGHNT, CDR2 FRNRAP. Trimming left V 0 bases short and J 4 bases short, with 17 bases between. This CDR3 is built from 17 residues. The DNA for the CDR3 is TGTGCTAGTGGTTTGGTCCCGACAGGGAGGGAGGCAGATACGCAGTATTTT. It codes for CASGLVPTGREADTQYF.

This clone was counted a single time. V gene TRBV15 combines with J gene TRBJ1-1; D remains unclear. Germline V lookup: CDR1 LNHNV, CDR2 YYDKDF (reference sequence). Trimming stripped 1 base from V and 3 bases from J, with 15 bases between. The CDR3 contains 16 residues. In DNA form, the CDR3 reads TGTGCCACCAGCAGAGGCCCGTGGGAGGTGGACACTGAAGCTTTCTTT. It codes for CATSRGPWEVDTEAFF. Variable domain in full (rest from reference TRBV15 and TRBJ1-1): DAMVIQNPRYQVTQFGKPVTLSCSQTLNHNVMYWYQQKSSQAPKLLFHYYDKDFNNEADTPDNFQSRRPNTSFCFLDIRSPGLGDTAMYLCATSRGPWEVDTEAFFGQGTRLTVV.

The V and J genes are TRBV7-9 and TRBJ2-1; D gene ambiguous. Trimming shortened V by 5 bases and J by 9 bases, and 11 bases separated the two germline ends. CDR3 length: 12 amino acids. Looked up from germline, CDR1 is SEHNR and CDR2 is FQNEAQ (reference sequence). The CDR3 region is CASSTLGPEQFF. CDR3 DNA sequence: TGTGCCAGCAGCACCCTAGGCCCTGAGCAGTTCTTC. The variable domain in full, with the rest retrieved from reference TRBV7-9 and TRBJ2-1, is DTGVSQNPRHKITKRGQNVTFRCDPISEHNRLYWYRQTLGQGPEFLTYFQNEAQLEKSRLLSDRFSAERPKGSFSTLEIQRTEQGDSAMYLCASSTLGPEQFFGPGTRLTVL.

This clone occurred a few times. The chain uses TRBV6-5 and TRBJ1-4; TRBD1 is a possible D gene (5 bases). Looked up from germline, CDR1 is MNHEY and CDR2 is SVGAGI. The CDR3 length is 14 residues. V was pared by 0 bases and J by 7 bases, with 9 bases between. The CDR3 coding sequence is TGTGCCAGCAGTTACTCGGGGCGGGTTGAAAAACTGTTTTTT. Amino acids: CASSYSGRVEKLFF.

This clone appeared a single time. The chain has TRBV11-2 and TRBJ2-5, with D possibly TRBD2 on 5 matching bases. Germline CDR1 SGHAT, CDR2 FQNNGV. This CDR3 contains 16 residues. Trimming shortened V by 3 bases and J by 1 base, and 15 bases separated the two germline ends. As DNA, the CDR3 is TGTGCCAGCAGCTTGAGTGGGGAGTCCGTCCAAGAGACCCAGTACTTC. It specifies CASSLSGESVQETQYF.

The chain carries TRBV19 and TRBJ1-6; tentative D call: TRBD1 (5 bases). CDR1 and CDR2 from the germline V gene are LNHDA and SQIVND (reference sequence). V was trimmed by 8 bases and J by 7 bases, leaving 18 bases between them. The CDR3 runs to 15 residues. The CDR3 DNA reads TGTGCCAGTTGTCGCGGGGGGGATGGGAATTCACCCCTCCACTTT. The encoded protein is CASCRGGDGNSPLHF.

J is TRBJ1-4 and V is TRBV9; weak D call: TRBD1 (6 bases). Germline CDR1 and CDR2: SGDLS and YYNGEE. V lost 8 bases, J lost 6 bases, and 11 bases lay in between. This CDR3 has 12 amino acids. CDR3 DNA: TGTGCCAGAAACAGGGAGGATGAAAAACTGTTTTTT. Translating it yields CARNREDEKLFF.

The rearrangement links TRBV19 to TRBJ2-1; 7 bases match TRBD1. CDR3 size: 16 residues. Germline CDR1 is LNHDA and CDR2 is SQIVND (reference sequence). The ends lost 3 bases at V and 2 bases at J; junction bases unmatched: 7. CDR3 residues: CASSIRGSRTYNEQFF. The CDR3 region has the DNA TGTGCCAGTAGTATCAGGGGGAGTCGCACCTACAATGAGCAGTTCTTC.

The chain employs TRBV18 and TRBJ1-2; TRBD1 might be the D (6 bases). This CDR3 has 13 residues. The germline V gene has CDR1 KGHSH and CDR2 LQKENI. The V end was cut by 2 bases, the J end by 4 bases, with 8 bases between. CDR3 nucleotides: TGTGCCAGCTCACCAGAGGACAGCTATGGCTACACCTTC. Protein: CASSPEDSYGYTF. Full variable domain (rest looked up from reference TRBV18 and TRBJ1-2): NAGVMQNPRHLVRRRGQEARLRCSPMKGHSHVYWYRQLPEEGLKFMVYLQKENIIDESGMPKERFSAEFPKEGPSILRIQQVVRGDSAAYFCASSPEDSYGYTFGSGTRLTVV.

This chain joins TRBV3-1 (or the pseudogene TRBV3-2) and TRBJ1-2; D not resolved. Germline assignment: CDR1 LGHDT and CDR2 YNNKEL (reference sequence). The V end lost 4 bases, the J end lost 3 bases, and 9 bases lay between the germline ends. This CDR3 contains 13 residues. The DNA of the CDR3 is TGTGCCAGCAGCCGGCACAAGGACTATGGCTACACCTTC. It translates to CASSRHKDYGYTF.

CDR3 bases: TGTGCCAGCAGTGAAGAATCCAGGGGGCGTAATACGCAGTATTTT. This gives the protein CASSEESRGRNTQYF. The chain links TRBV2 to TRBJ2-3; TRBD1 matches 8 bases. Germline lookup yields CDR1 SNHLY and CDR2 FYNNEI. Trimming took 1 base from V and 7 from J; bases not matched to a gene: 7. The CDR3 is 15 amino acids.

This chain links TRBV27 with TRBJ2-1; possibly TRBD1 or TRBD2 for D (5 bases each). Germline CDR1 is MNHEY and CDR2 is SMNVEV (reference sequence). The CDR3 is 15 amino acids. V lost 5 bases, J lost 2 bases, and 13 bases lay in between. CDR3 residues: CASSDPGRPYNEQFF. CDR3 DNA: TGTGCCAGCAGTGACCCGGGACGGCCCTACAATGAGCAGTTCTTC.

This rearrangement joins TRBV19 to TRBJ1-5; no clear D. This CDR3 has 14 residues. The germline gives CDR1 LNHDA, CDR2 SQIVND (reference sequence). V lost 3 bases and J lost 0, with 6 bases in between. CDR3 region: CASSMVDSNQPQHF. In DNA form, the CDR3 reads TGTGCCAGTAGTATGGTAGATAGCAATCAGCCCCAGCATTTT.

The chain recombines TRBV18 with TRBJ1-3; D gene unclear. The ends were cut back, 6 bases at V and 1 base at J, with 10 bases in the middle. Germline V gives CDR1 KGHSH, CDR2 LQKENI. There are 14 residues in the CDR3. The CDR3 coding sequence is TGTGCCAGCTCTCAATTCGGGTCTGGAAACACCATATATTTT. As protein: CASSQFGSGNTIYF.